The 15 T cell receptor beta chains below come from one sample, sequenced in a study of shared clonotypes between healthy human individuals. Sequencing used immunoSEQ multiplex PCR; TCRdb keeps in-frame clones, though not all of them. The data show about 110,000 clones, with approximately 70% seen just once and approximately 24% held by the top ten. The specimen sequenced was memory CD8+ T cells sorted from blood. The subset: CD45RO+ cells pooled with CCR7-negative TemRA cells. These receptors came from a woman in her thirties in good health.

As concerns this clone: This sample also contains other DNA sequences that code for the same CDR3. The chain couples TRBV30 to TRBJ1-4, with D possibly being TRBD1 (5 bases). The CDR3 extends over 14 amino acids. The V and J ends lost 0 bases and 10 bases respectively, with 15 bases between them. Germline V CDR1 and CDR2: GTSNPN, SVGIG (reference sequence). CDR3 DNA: TGTGCCTGGAGTGTACCGGAGGGAAGGGGAAAACTGTTTTTT. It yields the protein CAWSVPEGRGKLFF.

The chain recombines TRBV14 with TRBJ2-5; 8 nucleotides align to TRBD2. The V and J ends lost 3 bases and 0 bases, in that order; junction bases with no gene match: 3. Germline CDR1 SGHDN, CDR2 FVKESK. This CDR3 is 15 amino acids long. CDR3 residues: CASSHLRGDQETQYF. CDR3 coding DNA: TGTGCCAGCAGCCACCTGCGGGGGGACCAAGAGACCCAGTACTTC. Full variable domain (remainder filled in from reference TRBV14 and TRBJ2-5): EAGVTQFPSHSVIEKGQTVTLRCDPISGHDNLYWYRRVMGKEIKFLLHFVKESKQDESGMPNNRFLAERTGGTYSTLKVQPAELEDSGVYFCASSHLRGDQETQYFGPGTRLLVL.

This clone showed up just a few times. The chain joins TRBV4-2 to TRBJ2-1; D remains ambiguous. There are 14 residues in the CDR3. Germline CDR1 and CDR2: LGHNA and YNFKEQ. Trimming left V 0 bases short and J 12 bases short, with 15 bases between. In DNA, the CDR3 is TGTGCCAGCAGCCAAGATATGTCCCCTGCGCGGCAGTTCTTC. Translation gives CASSQDMSPARQFF.

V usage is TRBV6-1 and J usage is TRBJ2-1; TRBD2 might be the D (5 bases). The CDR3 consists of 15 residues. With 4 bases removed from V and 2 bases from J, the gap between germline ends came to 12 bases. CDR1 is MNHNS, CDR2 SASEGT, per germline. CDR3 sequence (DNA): TGTGCCAGCAGTGCGGTAGCGACAACCTACAATGAGCAGTTCTTC. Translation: CASSAVATTYNEQFF.

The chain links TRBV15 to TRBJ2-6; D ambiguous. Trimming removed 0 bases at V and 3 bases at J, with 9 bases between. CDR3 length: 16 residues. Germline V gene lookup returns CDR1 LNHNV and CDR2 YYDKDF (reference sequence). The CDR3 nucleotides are TGTGCCACCAGCAGAGAGGGAACGGTTGGGGCCAACGTCCTGACTTTC. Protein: CATSREGTVGANVLTF.

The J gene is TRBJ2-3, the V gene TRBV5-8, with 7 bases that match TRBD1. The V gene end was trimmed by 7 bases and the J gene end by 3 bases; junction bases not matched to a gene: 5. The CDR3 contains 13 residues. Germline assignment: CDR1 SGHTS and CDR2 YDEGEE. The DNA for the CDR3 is TGTGCCAGCGAGAGGGGGCTAACAGATACGCAGTATTTT. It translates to CASERGLTDTQYF. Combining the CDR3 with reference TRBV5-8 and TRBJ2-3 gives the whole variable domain EAGVTQSPTHLIKTRGQQATLRCSPISGHTSVYWYQQALGLGLQFLLWYDEGEERNRGNFPPRFSGRQFPNYSSELNVNALELEDSALYLCASERGLTDTQYFGPGTRLTVL.

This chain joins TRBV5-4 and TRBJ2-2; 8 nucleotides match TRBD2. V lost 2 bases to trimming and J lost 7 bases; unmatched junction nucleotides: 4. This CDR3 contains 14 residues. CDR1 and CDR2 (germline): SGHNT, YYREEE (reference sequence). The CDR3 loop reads CASSFGRAGGELFF. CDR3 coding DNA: TGTGCCAGCAGCTTCGGGAGGGCCGGCGGGGAGCTGTTTTTT.

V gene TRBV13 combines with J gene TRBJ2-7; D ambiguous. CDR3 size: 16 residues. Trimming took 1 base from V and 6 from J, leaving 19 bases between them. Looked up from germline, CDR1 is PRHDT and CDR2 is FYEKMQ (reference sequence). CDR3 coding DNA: TGTGCCAGCAGCTTAGCTAGGTCCCTACTCACATCCGAGCAGTACTTC. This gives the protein CASSLARSLLTSEQYF.

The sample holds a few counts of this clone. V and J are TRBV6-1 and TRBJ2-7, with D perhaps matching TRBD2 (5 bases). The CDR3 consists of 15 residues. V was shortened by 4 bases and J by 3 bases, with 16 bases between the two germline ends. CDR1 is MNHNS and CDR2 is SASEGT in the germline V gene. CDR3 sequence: CASSGGEGGYYEQYF. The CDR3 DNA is TGTGCCAGCAGTGGGGGAGAGGGTGGCTACTACGAGCAGTACTTC.

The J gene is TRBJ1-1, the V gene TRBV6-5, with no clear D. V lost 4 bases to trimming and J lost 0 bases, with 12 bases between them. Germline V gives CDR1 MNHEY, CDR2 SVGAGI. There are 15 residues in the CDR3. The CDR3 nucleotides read TGTGCCAGCAGTTCCTCTACGTCCCTGAACACTGAAGCTTTCTTT. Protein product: CASSSSTSLNTEAFF.

CDR3 bases: TGTGCCAGCAGCTTAATGAACACTGAAGCTTTCTTT. The encoded protein is CASSLMNTEAFF. V gene TRBV7-9 combines with J gene TRBJ1-1; D gene unclear. The CDR3 is 12 residues long. From germline, CDR1 is SEHNR and CDR2 FQNEAQ (reference sequence). With 2 bases removed from V and 0 bases from J, the gap between germline ends came to 1 base.

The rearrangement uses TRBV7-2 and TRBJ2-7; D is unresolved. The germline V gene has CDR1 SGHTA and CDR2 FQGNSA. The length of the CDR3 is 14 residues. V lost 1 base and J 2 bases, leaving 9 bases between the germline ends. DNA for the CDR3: TGTGCCAGCAGCTTAGACCTACTGCCCTACGAGCAGTACTTC. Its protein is CASSLDLLPYEQYF.

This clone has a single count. CDR3 in DNA: TGCGCCAGCAGCCTTCTTCGGGACAGGGGACTTTACCCCTACAATGAGCAGTTCTTC. As protein: CASSLLRDRGLYPYNEQFF. The chain links TRBV4-1 to TRBJ2-1; 10 nucleotides agree with TRBD1. Germline V gene data show CDR1 as MGHRA and CDR2 as YSYEKL. The CDR3 length is 19 residues. With V trimmed by 4 bases and J by 2 bases, 14 bases remained unmatched.

This CDR3 reads CATSPPTGLAGGDEQFF. In nucleotides, the CDR3 is TGTGCCACCAGCCCCCCCACTGGACTAGCGGGAGGAGATGAGCAGTTCTTC. This chain joins TRBV15 and TRBJ2-1; TRBD2 matches 14 bases. The ends lost 5 bases at V and 8 bases at J; junction bases unmatched: 11. Germline CDR1 is LNHNV and CDR2 is YYDKDF (reference sequence). The CDR3 has 17 residues.

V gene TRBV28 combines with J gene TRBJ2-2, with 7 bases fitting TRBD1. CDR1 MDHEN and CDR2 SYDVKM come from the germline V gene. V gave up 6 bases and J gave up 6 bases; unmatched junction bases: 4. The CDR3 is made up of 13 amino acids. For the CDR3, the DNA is TGTGCCAGCAGGCGACAGGGTCCCGGGGAGCTGTTTTTT. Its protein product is CASRRQGPGELFF. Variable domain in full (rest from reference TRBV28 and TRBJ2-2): DVKVTQSSRYLVKRTGEKVFLECVQDMDHENMFWYRQDPGLGLRLIYFSYDVKMKEKGDIPEGYSVSREKKERFSLILESASTNQTSMYLCASRRQGPGELFFGEGSRLTVL.